Below, one TCR beta chain is given with its context. The sample belongs to a study of blood T cell repertoires in COVID-19. Study in general: The study drew acute and convalescent COVID-19 samples from the United States, Italy and Spain. PBMCs, B-cell-depleted T cells, or T cells were the source of the cDNA or gDNA that made up the material.

The CDR3 spans 15 residues. The germline V gene encodes CDR1 MGHRA and CDR2 YSYEKL. V was clipped by 3 bases and J by 6 bases; unmatched bases: 9. Original data processing: From reference gene primer amplification, estimates of nucleated cell counts were derived. TCRdb keeps only in-frame clones here, not all; method: immunoSEQ multiplex PCR. V, J and clone size are those of that table, while D and trimming were read from the DNA. Among about 140,000 clones, around nine tenths were seen once, and the ten largest hold about 4.7%. Sequencing input: peripheral blood. This chain connects TRBV4-1 to TRBJ2-5; 8 nucleotides match TRBD1. The receptor was derived from a human donor in a cohort sampled during active COVID-19. CDR3 DNA: TGCGCCAGCAGCCAGGGAGACAGGGGCGGGAAGACCCAGTACTTC. Amino acid sequence: CASSQGDRGGKTQYF.